A single sample gave rise to the 32 T cell receptor beta chains below, sequenced in a study of neurological immune-mediated disorders. Time point meaning: longitudinal time-point 2. Each CDR3 protein is one row after TCRdb ran MiXCR on the 5' RACE reads. The sample yields approximately 31,000 distinct CDR3 sequences, about 12% seen once. Sequences were obtained from PBMCs. Receptor source: a middle-aged woman in good health.

This clonotype was counted ten times or more. The chain combines TRBV4-3 with TRBJ1-5; D not resolved. The CDR3 is 15 residues long. Germline lookup yields CDR1 LGHNA and CDR2 YSLEER. V lost 0 bases, J lost 9 bases, and 15 bases lay in between. CDR3 in DNA: TGCGCCAGCAGCCAAGATCGGGTTCCCTTGTGGCCCCAGCATTTT. Translation: CASSQDRVPLWPQHF.

V is TRBV20-1 and J is TRBJ2-5, with 15 bases lining up with TRBD2. V lost 1 base and J lost 0; bases outside the gene matches: 3. This CDR3 is built from 17 residues. Germline V gene lookup returns CDR1 DFQATT and CDR2 SNEGSKA (reference sequence). The CDR3 loop reads CSARGTSGRANQETQYF. The CDR3 bases are TGCAGTGCTAGAGGGACTAGCGGGAGGGCCAACCAAGAGACCCAGTACTTC.

This clonotype was seen many times. The rearrangement links TRBV20-1 to TRBJ1-4; maybe TRBD1 (5 bases). Trimming removed 4 bases from V and 5 bases from J, with 11 bases in between. Looked up from germline, CDR1 is DFQATT and CDR2 is SNEGSKA (reference sequence). CDR3 length equals 13 residues. CDR3 in DNA: TGCAGTGCTACAAGACAGTCAAATGAAAAACTGTTTTTT. Amino acid sequence: CSATRQSNEKLFF.

In this sample, this clonotype turned up many times. The rearrangement uses TRBV7-2 and TRBJ1-2; TRBD1 matches 12 bases. The trim removed 1 base at V and 2 bases at J, leaving 8 bases unmatched. Germline assignment: CDR1 SGHTA and CDR2 FQGNSA. This CDR3 has 18 residues. The CDR3 bases are TGTGCCAGCAGCTTAGGGGGGACAGGGGGCGCCGGAAACTATGGCTACACCTTC. Translated, it gives CASSLGGTGGAGNYGYTF.

At least ten counts were recorded for this clonotype. The chain carries TRBV12-3 or TRBV12-4 and TRBJ2-7; no firm D call. The CDR3 covers 15 residues. The V end lost 6 bases, the J end lost 2 bases, and 17 bases lay between the germline ends. The CDR3 DNA reads as TGTGCCAGCAGACCCGCCGGCAGTGGGCCCTACGAGCAGTACTTC. Translated, it gives CASRPAGSGPYEQYF.

The V gene is TRBV12-3 or TRBV12-4, the J gene TRBJ1-2; a possible D gene is TRBD1 (5 bases). V was trimmed by 5 bases and J by 5 bases, leaving 15 bases between them. The CDR3 loop spans 14 amino acids. CDR3 sequence: CASSPALWTYGYTF. The CDR3 DNA reads as TGTGCCAGCAGTCCAGCCCTTTGGACATATGGCTACACCTTC.

This clonotype was counted many times. The gene calls are TRBV9 and TRBJ2-1; 7 positions match TRBD1. CDR3 length equals 15 residues. Germline CDR1 SGDLS, CDR2 YYNGEE. The V segment lost 0 bases and the J segment 4 bases; nucleotides outside the gene matches: 4. The CDR3 DNA sequence: TGTGCCAGCAGCGTAGAGGGACAGATATACAATGAGCAGTTCTTC. Its protein is CASSVEGQIYNEQFF.

Ten or more counts support this clonotype. The V gene is TRBV20-1, the J gene TRBJ1-5, with a possible D match to TRBD1 (6 bases). The CDR3 is made up of 12 amino acids. Germline CDR1 is DFQATT and CDR2 is SNEGSKA (reference sequence). With 4 bases removed from V and 4 bases from J, the gap between germline ends came to 8 bases. The CDR3 bases are TGCAGTGCTAAACAGGGTAATCAGCCCCAGCATTTT. Translated: CSAKQGNQPQHF.

This clonotype occurred many times. This chain joins TRBV7-2 and TRBJ1-2, with D possibly being TRBD1 (5 bases). The CDR3 contains 16 residues. The ends were cut back, 5 bases at V and 8 bases at J, with 24 bases in the middle. From germline, CDR1 is SGHTA and CDR2 FQGNSA. The CDR3 region is CASSLEGGYRGVGYTF. DNA of the CDR3: TGTGCCAGCAGCCTCGAAGGCGGATATCGGGGCGTGGGCTACACCTTC.

This clonotype was seen ten or more times. The chain couples TRBV5-1 to TRBJ2-7, with 12 bases identical to TRBD2. The CDR3 contains 15 residues. V was clipped by 4 bases and J by 2 bases; unmatched bases: 4. The germline V gene has CDR1 SGHRS and CDR2 YFSETQ. The CDR3 DNA reads TGCGCCAGCAGCAACCGACTAGCGGGGGCCTACGAGCAGTACTTC. It encodes CASSNRLAGAYEQYF.

This clonotype was counted at least ten times. The rearrangement links TRBV7-2 to TRBJ2-1, with D tentatively TRBD2 (6 bases). With 6 bases removed from V and 4 bases from J, the gap between germline ends came to 16 bases. The CDR3 runs to 15 residues. Germline V gene data show CDR1 as SGHTA and CDR2 as FQGNSA. The CDR3 is CASSRDSPEYNEQFF. CDR3 DNA sequence: TGTGCCAGCAGTCGGGACTCCCCGGAGTACAATGAGCAGTTCTTC.

This clonotype is classed as medium-sized. The chain employs TRBV12-3 or TRBV12-4 and TRBJ1-1, with 8 nucleotides matching TRBD1. Trimming took 7 bases from V and 6 from J; bases not matched to a gene: 13. This CDR3 comprises 15 residues. CDR3 sequence: CASNAVGRGLSEAFF. CDR3 DNA: TGTGCCAGCAATGCGGTGGGCAGGGGGCTCTCTGAAGCTTTCTTT.

Many counts were recorded for this clonotype. The chain couples TRBV5-5 to TRBJ1-1, with D tentatively TRBD1 (5 bases). CDR3 size: 13 residues. Germline-derived CDR1 and CDR2 are SGHKS and YYEKEE (reference sequence). Trimming removed 10 bases from V and 0 bases from J, with 13 bases in between. This CDR3 reads CAGRGTLNTEAFF. CDR3 bases: TGTGCCGGACGGGGGACGTTGAACACTGAAGCTTTCTTT.

This clonotype was picked up many times. The chain is built from TRBV7-2 and TRBJ2-5, with D perhaps assigned TRBD1 or TRBD2 (5 bases each). The CDR3 length is 16 residues. Trimming cost V 0 bases and J 2 bases, with 13 bases left between them. Germline V gene data show CDR1 as SGHTA and CDR2 as FQGNSA. The CDR3 nucleotides are TGTGCCAGCAGCTTAGCGCCGAGAGGGGTTCAAGAGACCCAGTACTTC. The encoded protein is CASSLAPRGVQETQYF.

Comments on this clonotype: The junction does not match germline at one end; this may be a read error. V gene TRBV13 combines with J gene TRBJ1-1; D gene ambiguous. The length of the CDR3 is 13 residues. Looked up from germline, CDR1 is PRHDT and CDR2 is FYEKMQ (reference sequence). The CDR3 DNA reads as TGTGCCAGTAGCTTACGGATCGGGCCTGACGCTTTCTTT. Translated, it gives CASSLRIGPDAFF. Using reference TRBV13 and TRBJ1-1 for the parts outside the CDR3, the full variable domain is AAGVIQSPRHLIKEKRETATLKCYPIPRHDTVYWYQQGPGQDPQFLISFYEKMQSDKGSIPDRFSAQQFSDYHSELNMSSLELGDSALYFCASSLRIGPDAFFGQGTRLTVV.

This clonotype was counted at least ten times. V and J are TRBV5-1 and TRBJ2-5; D may be TRBD1 (5 bases). CDR1 is SGHRS and CDR2 is YFSETQ in the germline V gene. This CDR3 contains 15 residues. With 0 bases removed from V and 1 base from J, the gap between germline ends came to 10 bases. This chain's CDR3 is CASSLARAPQETQYF. The CDR3 coding sequence is TGCGCCAGCAGCTTGGCCAGGGCCCCCCAAGAGACCCAGTACTTC.

This clonotype was recorded many times. The V gene is TRBV5-1, the J gene TRBJ1-4; TRBD1 aligns across 9 bases. This CDR3 contains 15 residues. The V segment lost 4 bases and the J segment 7 bases; nucleotides outside the gene matches: 8. CDR1 is SGHRS, CDR2 YFSETQ, per germline. The CDR3 protein is CASSTPGQGGEKLFF. CDR3 nucleotides: TGCGCCAGCAGCACCCCGGGACAGGGAGGTGAAAAACTGTTTTTT.

In this sample, this clonotype turned up many times. The chain employs TRBV5-5 and TRBJ2-5; TRBD2 matches at 7 bases. Germline CDR1 is SGHKS and CDR2 is YYEKEE (reference sequence). CDR3 length: 13 amino acids. The trim removed 6 bases at V and 7 bases at J, leaving 9 bases unmatched. CDR3 nucleotide sequence: TGTGCCAGCACTAGCGGAGCTGGGACGACCCAGTACTTC. Its translation is CASTSGAGTTQYF.

The V call is TRBV5-1, the J call TRBJ2-1; no clear D gene. The CDR3 consists of 11 residues. CDR1 is SGHRS, CDR2 YFSETQ, per germline. V was cut by 2 bases and J by 7 bases, with 4 bases left in between. CDR3 bases: TGCGCCAGCAGCTTCTCGAATGAGCAGTTCTTC. Its protein is CASSFSNEQFF.

This clonotype was seen many times. This chain connects TRBV20-1 to TRBJ2-2, with D hard to call. CDR1 and CDR2 (germline): DFQATT, SNEGSKA (reference sequence). The CDR3 consists of 13 residues. Trimming took off 1 base at V and 4 bases at J, with 7 bases between the two ends. The CDR3 here is CSARVSGTGELFF. In nucleotides, the CDR3 is TGCAGTGCTAGAGTTTCAGGCACCGGGGAGCTGTTTTTT.

This clonotype was seen repeatedly, ten times or more. The chain employs TRBV7-3 and TRBJ2-5; no clear D. Trimming took off 1 base at V and 5 bases at J, with 11 bases between the two ends. Germline V gene data show CDR1 as SGHTA and CDR2 as FQGTGA. This CDR3 has 14 residues. The CDR3 is CASSLMGLGETQYF. The DNA of the CDR3 is TGTGCCAGCAGCTTAATGGGCCTGGGGGAGACCCAGTACTTC.

In this sample, this clonotype is medium-sized. This sequence joins TRBV7-9 and TRBJ1-1; maybe TRBD1 (5 bases). V gave up 1 base and J gave up 7 bases, with 10 bases separating them. Germline V gene sequence: CDR1 SEHNR, CDR2 FQNEAQ (reference sequence). This CDR3 comprises 13 residues. This CDR3 reads CASSLGGGNEAFF. In DNA form, the CDR3 reads TGTGCCAGCAGCTTAGGTGGGGGGAATGAAGCTTTCTTT.

This clonotype was seen many times. CDR3 sequence (DNA): TGTGCCAGCGGGACTAGCGGGAGCCACGAGCAGTACTTC. Its translation: CASGTSGSHEQYF. The chain has TRBV19 and TRBJ2-7; 14 bases match TRBD2. Germline-derived CDR1 and CDR2 are LNHDA and SQIVND (reference sequence). V dropped 9 bases and J dropped 5; count of bases not matched to a gene: 3. This CDR3 has 13 amino acids.

This clonotype ranks as medium-sized. The rearrangement joins TRBV18 to TRBJ1-6; 7 nucleotides line up with TRBD1. The junction had 8 bases not matched to a gene; V was cut back by 2 bases and J by 10 bases. The CDR3 covers 15 residues. Germline CDR1 reads KGHSH; CDR2 reads LQKENI. The CDR3 is CASSPINQGGSPLHF. The CDR3 DNA is TGTGCCAGCTCACCAATCAACCAGGGGGGGTCACCCCTCCACTTT.

In its sample, this clonotype was seen many times. The chain employs TRBV7-9 and TRBJ2-4, with D possibly being TRBD2 (7 bases). The CDR3 covers 16 residues. V dropped 5 bases and J dropped 0 bases, with 14 bases sitting between them. Germline-derived CDR1 and CDR2 are SEHNR and FQNEAQ (reference sequence). This chain's CDR3 is CASSASGGLAKNIQYF. CDR3 coding DNA: TGTGCCAGCAGCGCGTCGGGGGGCCTAGCCAAAAACATTCAGTACTTC.

The table lists this clonotype with a few counts. The chain's CDR3 is CASSTDRVISPQHF. In nucleotides, the CDR3 is TGCGCCAGCTCCACCGACAGGGTCATCAGCCCCCAGCATTTT. The rearrangement uses TRBV10-2 and TRBJ1-5, with TRBD1 identical over 7 bases. Unmatched junction bases numbered 14, after V lost 8 bases and J lost 10 bases. CDR1 is WSHSY and CDR2 is SAAADI in the germline V gene. The CDR3 loop spans 14 amino acids.

This clonotype was observed at least ten times. The chain carries TRBV5-1 and TRBJ2-1; TRBD2 is a possible D gene (6 bases). Deletions cut 5 bases from V and 3 bases from J, with 18 bases between. Germline lookup yields CDR1 SGHRS and CDR2 YFSETQ. This CDR3 comprises 16 residues. Here the CDR3 reads CASRVSRRGIYNEQFF. As DNA, the CDR3 is TGCGCCAGCAGAGTTAGCCGGCGGGGAATCTACAATGAGCAGTTCTTC.

This clonotype was counted ten times or more. The chain recombines TRBV20-1 with TRBJ1-2, with D unresolved. Germline CDR1 reads DFQATT; CDR2 reads SNEGSKA (reference sequence). V lost 0 bases to trimming and J lost 0 bases, with 8 bases between them. CDR3 size: 14 residues. The CDR3 region is CSAREAGTNYGYTF. In DNA form, the CDR3 reads TGCAGTGCTAGAGAAGCGGGGACTAACTATGGCTACACCTTC.

This clonotype has a count of ten or more. V gene TRBV20-1 combines with J gene TRBJ2-7; 7 bases are a match to TRBD2. Germline V gene data show CDR1 as DFQATT and CDR2 as SNEGSKA (reference sequence). The J segment lost 0 bases and the V segment lost 7 bases, leaving 6 bases of the junction unmatched. This CDR3 comprises 13 residues. The CDR3 spells CSVPGGSSYEQYF. Here the CDR3 DNA reads TGCAGTGTCCCGGGGGGTTCCTCCTACGAGCAGTACTTC.

The table lists this clonotype with a few counts. This chain joins TRBV7-2 and TRBJ1-2; no firm D call. Germline CDR1 SGHTA, CDR2 FQGNSA. CDR3 size: 14 residues. V shed 1 base and J shed 14 bases, with 20 bases lying between them. The CDR3 nucleotides read TGTGCCAGCAGCTTAGGGCCCTCGGAACTCCGTCTAACCTTC. It yields the protein CASSLGPSELRLTF.

This clonotype was picked up many times. This sequence joins TRBV5-1 and TRBJ1-2; no clear D. Germline V gives CDR1 SGHRS, CDR2 YFSETQ. The CDR3 totals 12 residues. Trimming removed 5 bases at V and 2 bases at J, with 7 bases between. CDR3 residues: CASSRANYGYTF. Written as DNA, the CDR3 is TGCGCCAGCAGTAGGGCGAACTATGGCTACACCTTC. Full variable domain (missing parts from reference TRBV5-1 and TRBJ1-2): KAGVTQTPRYLIKTRGQQVTLSCSPISGHRSVSWYQQTPGQGLQFLFEYFSETQRNKGNFPGRFSGRQFSNSRSEMNVSTLELGDSALYLCASSRANYGYTFGSGTRLTVV.

This clonotype showed up many times. The chain joins TRBV4-1 to TRBJ2-7; TRBD2 matches 8 bases. The V segment lost 5 bases and the J segment 5 bases; nucleotides outside the gene matches: 11. This CDR3 comprises 15 residues. The germline CDR1 and CDR2 sequences are MGHRA and YSYEKL. In DNA, the CDR3 is TGCGCCAGCAGCAAGTTAACTAGCGGCCTGCACGAGCAGTACTTC. Translation gives CASSKLTSGLHEQYF.